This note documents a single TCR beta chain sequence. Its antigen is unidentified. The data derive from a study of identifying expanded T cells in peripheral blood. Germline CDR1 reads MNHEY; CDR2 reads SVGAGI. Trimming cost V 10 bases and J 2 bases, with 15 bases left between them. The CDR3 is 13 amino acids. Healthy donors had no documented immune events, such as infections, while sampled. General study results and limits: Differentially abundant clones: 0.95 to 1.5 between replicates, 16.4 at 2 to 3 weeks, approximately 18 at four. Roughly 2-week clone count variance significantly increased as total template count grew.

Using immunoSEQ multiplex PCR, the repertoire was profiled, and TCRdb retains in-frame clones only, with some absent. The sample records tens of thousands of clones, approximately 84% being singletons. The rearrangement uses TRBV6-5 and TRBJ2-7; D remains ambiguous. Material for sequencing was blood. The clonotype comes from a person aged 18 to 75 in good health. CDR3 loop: CATKVGRTYEQYF. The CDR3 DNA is TGTGCCACCAAAGTAGGACGGACCTACGAGCAGTACTTC.